This TCR beta chain emerged from a study of blood T cell repertoires in COVID-19. Study-wide background: The analysed material was cDNA or gDNA that came from T cells, B-cell-depleted T cells, or PBMCs.

The CDR3 length is 15 residues. CDR1 MDHEN and CDR2 SYDVKM come from the germline V gene. The V end lost 2 bases, the J end lost 4 bases, and 12 bases lay between the germline ends. In the study's own analysis: Nucleated cell number was recorded as an estimate derived from reference gene primer amplification. Assay used: immunoSEQ multiplex PCR; TCRdb lists only in-frame clones, some missing. V, J and clone size derive from that table, while D and trimming were established from the DNA sequence. The sample lists about 260,000 clones, around nine tenths seen once, with 3.1% in the top ten. The sample was PBMCs or T cells enriched from blood (not recorded which). This chain links TRBV28 with TRBJ1-3, with D perhaps TRBD1 (5 bases). This sequence was found in a middle-aged woman who had been exposed to COVID-19. CDR3 amino acids: CASSLGTQGGNTIYF. In DNA, the CDR3 is TGTGCCAGCAGTTTAGGGACTCAAGGGGGAAACACCATATATTTT. The whole variable domain, remainder taken from reference TRBV28 and TRBJ1-3, is DVKVTQSSRYLVKRTGEKVFLECVQDMDHENMFWYRQDPGLGLRLIYFSYDVKMKEKGDIPEGYSVSREKKERFSLILESASTNQTSMYLCASSLGTQGGNTIYFGEGSWLTVV.